This TCR beta chain was retrieved from a study of pediatric ulcerative colitis. Study observations and caveats: Clonal expansions reduced rectal repertoire diversity in acute severe colitis. A couple of rectal CDR3 clonotypes occurred in all ulcerative colitis patients.

The rectum was sampled with one to two pinch biopsies at colonoscopy. Ulcerative colitis patients received no immunosuppressive medication before the diagnostic colonoscopy. Profiling relied on immunoSEQ multiplex PCR, and the TCRdb table lists in-frame clones only, not all of them. The profile covers around 20,000 clones, with 70% to 80% appearing a single time and roughly 6.6% taken by the ten largest. The ends lost 5 bases at V and 4 bases at J; junction bases unmatched: 7. Germline values: CDR1 GTSNPN, CDR2 SVGIG (reference sequence). This CDR3 is built from 16 residues. About this clone itself: Its antigen is still unknown.

The sample taken for sequencing was gut tissue. The TCR comes from a boy aged 5-17 years with moderate ulcerative colitis. This chain links TRBV30 with TRBJ2-5; TRBD2 agrees at 16 bases. The CDR3 nucleotides read TGTGCCTGGGGGGGACTAGCGGGAGGGCCGGGAGAGACCCAGTACTTC. Its protein is CAWGGLAGGPGETQYF.